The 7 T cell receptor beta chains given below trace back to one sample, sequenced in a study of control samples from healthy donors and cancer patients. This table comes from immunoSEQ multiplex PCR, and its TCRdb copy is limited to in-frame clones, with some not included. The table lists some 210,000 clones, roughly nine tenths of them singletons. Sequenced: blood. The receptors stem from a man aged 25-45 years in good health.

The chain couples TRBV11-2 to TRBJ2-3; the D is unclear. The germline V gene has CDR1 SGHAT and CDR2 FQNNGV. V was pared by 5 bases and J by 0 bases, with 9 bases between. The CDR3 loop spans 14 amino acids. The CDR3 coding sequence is TGTGCCAGCAGCCCCCAGGCTAGCACAGATACGCAGTATTTT. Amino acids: CASSPQASTDTQYF.

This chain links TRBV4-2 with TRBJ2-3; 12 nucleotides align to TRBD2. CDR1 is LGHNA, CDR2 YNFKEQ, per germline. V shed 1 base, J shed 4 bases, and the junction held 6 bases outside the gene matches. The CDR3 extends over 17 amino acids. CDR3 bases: TGTGCCAGCAGCCAAGGGCTAGCGGGGGGGCTCGCAGATACGCAGTATTTT. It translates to CASSQGLAGGLADTQYF.

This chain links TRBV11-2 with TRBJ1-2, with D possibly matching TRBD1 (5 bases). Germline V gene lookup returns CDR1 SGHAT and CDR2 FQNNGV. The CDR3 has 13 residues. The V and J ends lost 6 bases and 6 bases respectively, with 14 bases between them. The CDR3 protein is CASSQSRGNGYTF. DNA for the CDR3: TGTGCCAGCAGTCAGAGTCGGGGGAATGGCTACACCTTC.

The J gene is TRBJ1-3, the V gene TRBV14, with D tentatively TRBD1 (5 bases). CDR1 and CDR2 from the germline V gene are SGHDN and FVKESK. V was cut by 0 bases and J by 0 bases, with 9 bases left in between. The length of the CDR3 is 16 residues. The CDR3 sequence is CASSQEPGLSGNTIYF. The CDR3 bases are TGTGCCAGCAGCCAAGAACCGGGGCTCTCTGGAAACACCATATATTTT.

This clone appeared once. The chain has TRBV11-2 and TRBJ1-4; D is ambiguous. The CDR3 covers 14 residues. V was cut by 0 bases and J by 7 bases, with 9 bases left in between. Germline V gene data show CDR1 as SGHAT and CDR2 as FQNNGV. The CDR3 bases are TGTGCCAGCAGCTTAGAGGTTAAGGTTGAAAAACTGTTTTTT. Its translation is CASSLEVKVEKLFF.

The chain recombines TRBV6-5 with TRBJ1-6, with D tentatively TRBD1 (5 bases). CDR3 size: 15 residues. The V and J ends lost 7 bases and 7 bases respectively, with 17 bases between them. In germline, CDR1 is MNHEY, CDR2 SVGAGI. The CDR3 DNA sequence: TGTGCCAGCACCTCTGGAGGTTACAGGAATTCACCCCTCCACTTT. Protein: CASTSGGYRNSPLHF.

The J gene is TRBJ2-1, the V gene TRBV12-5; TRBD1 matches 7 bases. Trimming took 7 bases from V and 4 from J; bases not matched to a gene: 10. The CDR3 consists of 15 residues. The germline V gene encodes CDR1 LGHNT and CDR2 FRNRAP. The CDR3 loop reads CASAPGQLMYNEQFF. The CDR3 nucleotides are TGTGCTAGTGCCCCGGGACAGCTTATGTACAATGAGCAGTTCTTC.